The present T cell receptor (beta chain) was sequenced within a study of T cell repertoires in aging, cancer and after chemotherapy. Study-level findings and limits: Healthy donors lost TCR diversity with age mainly through richness, cancer patients through richness and evenness. Compared with age-matched healthy donors, untreated hematological or solid cancer patients showed higher blood TCR clonality.

Amplification of TCR beta used genomic DNA extracted from peripheral blood. A note on this clonotype: The antigen remains unidentified.

Looked up from germline, CDR1 is DFQATT and CDR2 is SNEGSKA (reference sequence). The V end lost 2 bases, the J end lost 0 bases, and 11 bases lay between the germline ends. The CDR3 runs to 15 residues. TRB rearrangements spanning V, D and J were amplified using mixed TRB-A/B primers. TCRdb recomputed calls from the multiplex PCR reads with MiXCR, one row per CDR3 protein. The table lists around 1,600 distinct CDR3 sequences, about 30% of them singletons, with around 34% in the top ten. The sequence derives from a human donor with a solid tumor. Material for sequencing was blood. The rearrangement links TRBV20-1 to TRBJ1-3; perhaps TRBD1 as D (5 bases). CDR3 coding DNA: TGCAGTGCTAGACTGGGGCAGGGCTCTGGAAACACCATATATTTT. Protein product: CSARLGQGSGNTIYF.